The sequence of this T cell receptor (beta chain) was determined in a study of cytomegalovirus exposure and HLA in healthy donors. V trimming: 4 bases; J trimming: 2 bases; junction bases outside the gene matches: 3. The CDR3 spans 14 residues. The germline gives CDR1 SNHLY, CDR2 FYNNEI. Comments on this clone: The antigen remains unidentified.

Findings of the study overall: A previous analysis found most TCR beta V segments productive roughly 87% or roughly 30% of the time. The authors enumerated under 200 TCR beta chains as linked to cytomegalovirus.

The PCR made use of 60 Vbeta and 13 Jbeta primers. Produced via immunoSEQ multiplex PCR; TCRdb's table is partial and in-frame only. Of 250,000 to 350,000 clones in the sample, roughly 80% were seen once. The rearrangement links TRBV2 to TRBJ1-1, with 8 positions matching TRBD1. Sequencing was performed on PBMCs. This TCR came from a girl aged 2 to 9 in good health and CMV-seronegative. CDR3: CASSGTGINTEAFF. CDR3 DNA sequence: TGTGCCAGCAGTGGGACAGGGATAAACACTGAAGCTTTCTTT. The full variable domain, with the rest looked up from reference TRBV2 and TRBJ1-1, is EPEVTQTPSHQVTQMGQEVILRCVPISNHLYFYWYRQILGQKVEFLVSFYNNEISEKSEIFDDQFSVERPDGSNFTLKIRSTKLEDSAMYFCASSGTGINTEAFFGQGTRLTVV.